The clone carrying this TCR beta chain was seen ten or more times. Its matching antigen is unknown. The entry originates in a study of CD8+CD57+ T cells in acquired aplastic anemia. The overall study: DNA from sorted CD4+ and CD8+ cells averaged around 3.5 ug. Points from the study as a whole: Patients and controls were not found to differ significantly in CD8+ Simpson's diversity. Patients and controls turned out to have around 29 CD8+ CDR3 sequences in common.

The sequenced patients had an expansion of CD8+CD57+ cells seen by flow cytometry. The blood sampling took place in patients who had so far received no therapy. Genomic DNA acted as the template from which TCR beta VDJ combination and CDR3 sequence profiling were carried out. TCRdb independently ran MiXCR on the reads; one entry per CDR3 protein. Of roughly 500,000 distinct CDR3 sequences listed, under 40% were seen once; the top ten hold 0.8% to 0.85%. CDR1 and CDR2 from the germline V gene are MGHDK and SYGVNS. This CDR3 contains 14 residues. V lost 7 bases, J lost 4 bases, and 14 bases lay in between.

This clonotype was obtained from a human donor with aplastic anemia. The genes are TRBV25-1 and TRBJ1-3, with D perhaps matching TRBD1 (6 bases). Sequenced input: sorted CD4+, CD8+, or CD8+CD57+ T cells (not recorded which) from PBMCs. The CDR3 nucleotides are TGTGCCAGCATGTTCGGGGGGCCCGGAAACACCATATATTTT. This gives the protein CASMFGGPGNTIYF.